This T cell receptor (beta chain) comes out of a study of shared clonotypes between healthy human individuals. Study information: There were three CD4 naive, three CD4 memory, two CD8 naive and one CD8 memory plates per donor.

This clone was counted a single time. What it binds is unknown. The input for sorted-subset replicate PCRs was approximately 210 ng DNA, some 28,000 T cell genomes. Measured with immunoSEQ multiplex PCR; TCRdb has only the in-frame clones, and not every one. The sample has 550,000 to 750,000 clones, nearly 97% seen once. Terminally differentiated effector memory CD45RA+ cells were excluded from the naive CD8 cells, which were CD45RO-negative and positively selected for CCR7. The CDR3 runs 14 residues. In germline, CDR1 is SGHKS, CDR2 YYEKEE (reference sequence). V shed 5 bases and J 5 bases; nucleotides not matched to a gene: 7. The study's findings and limits: As a rule, naive subsets had a larger estimated richness than memory subsets.

The rearrangement links TRBV5-5 to TRBJ2-7; 10 bases line up with TRBD1. Sample: naive CD8+ T cells sorted from blood. The clonotype comes from a woman aged 25 to 39 in good health. CDR3 coding DNA: TGTGCCAGCAGATACGACAGGGGGCGCAACGAGCAGTACTTC. It is translated as CASRYDRGRNEQYF.